The present T cell receptor (beta chain) was sequenced within a study of control samples from healthy donors and cancer patients. Trimming cost V 4 bases and J 9 bases; bases outside gene matches: 10. From germline, CDR1 is LGHNA and CDR2 YSLEER. The CDR3 covers 14 residues. Produced via immunoSEQ multiplex PCR; TCRdb's table is partial and in-frame only. The data show about 140,000 clones, about 90% seen once. This rearrangement joins TRBV4-3 to TRBJ2-5; TRBD1 aligns across 8 bases. The clonotype comes from a man between 18 and 29 years old in good health. What was sequenced was blood. CDR3 residues: CASSPGRTGSSQYF. CDR3 coding DNA: TGCGCCAGCAGCCCAGGCCGGACAGGGTCGTCCCAGTACTTC.